The subject of this entry is one T cell receptor beta chain. The data derive from a study of blood T cell repertoires in COVID-19. Overall study context: Samples representing acute and convalescent COVID-19 were sourced from the United States, Italy and Spain.

Source study methods: Reference gene primer amplification in the assay estimated nucleated cell counts. Generated by immunoSEQ multiplex PCR, the TCRdb table keeps only in-frame clones and is missing some. The V and J calls and the clone size are those of that table, but D and trimming were determined from the DNA. The sample has 75,000 or so clones, roughly 90% seen once. This sequence was found in a man aged 45 to 65 with acute or convalescent COVID-19. The specimen was peripheral blood.

The CDR3: CASSVGGGDQPQHF. In DNA, the CDR3 is TGTGCCAGCAGCGTAGGAGGGGGCGATCAGCCCCAGCATTTT. The chain joins TRBV9 to TRBJ1-5; 7 bases agree with TRBD1. V lost 0 bases to trimming and J lost 5 bases; unmatched junction nucleotides: 2. This CDR3 has 14 amino acids. The V gene's germline CDR1 is SGDLS and CDR2 YYNGEE.